A single sample is the source of the 27 T cell receptor beta chains below, sequenced in a study of OX40 agonist ivuxolimab in advanced cancers. Libraries were prepared by immunoSEQ multiplex PCR; TCRdb keeps only in-frame clonotypes and omits some of them. Among fewer than 80,000 clones listed, around 87% were seen once. This sample comprised CD4+ or CD8+ T cells sorted from blood, obtained in a trial of the OX40 agonist ivuxolimab. These receptors were collected from an adult with an advanced solid tumor such as melanoma, head and neck, liver or kidney cancer.

This chain uses TRBV12-2 with TRBJ1-6. TRBV12-2 corresponds to a pseudogene. This CDR3 spans 15 amino acids. The CDR3 DNA reads TGTGCAAGTCGCTGCTTTTGTATGGGCACAAAAGCGCCCCAGTTT. Encoded protein: CASRCFCMGTKAPQF.

The chain joins TRBV10-3 to TRBJ2-7; D might be TRBD1 or TRBD2, each matching 5 bases. There are 17 residues in the CDR3. The V gene's germline CDR1 is ENHRY and CDR2 SYGVKD. V was shortened by 6 bases and J by 2 bases, with 23 bases between the two germline ends. DNA of the CDR3: TGTGCCATCAGGGGGACGCCCAAGAATCCGTCGCCCTACGAGCAGTACTTC. This encodes CAIRGTPKNPSPYEQYF.

This sequence joins TRBV14 and TRBJ1-2; 8 nucleotides agree with TRBD1. The CDR3 totals 14 residues. In germline, CDR1 is SGHDN, CDR2 FVKESK. Germline trimming cut 4 bases from V and 4 bases from J; bases unmatched to any gene: 5. The CDR3 sequence is CASSPNRGIYGYTF. Written as DNA, the CDR3 is TGTGCCAGCAGCCCCAACAGGGGGATCTATGGCTACACCTTC.

The chain links TRBV19 to TRBJ1-5, with a possible D match to TRBD1 (5 bases). With 6 bases removed from V and 0 bases from J, the gap between germline ends came to 12 bases. Germline CDR1 LNHDA, CDR2 SQIVND (reference sequence). This CDR3 is 15 amino acids long. Written as DNA, the CDR3 is TGTGCCAGTAGGGTGGCAGGGAATAGCAATCAGCCCCAGCATTTT. Protein: CASRVAGNSNQPQHF.

The J gene is TRBJ2-7, the V gene TRBV10-3; D remains unclear. The germline V gene encodes CDR1 ENHRY and CDR2 SYGVKD. Trimming took off 0 bases at V and 5 bases at J, with 14 bases between the two ends. The CDR3 has 15 residues. In DNA, the CDR3 is TGTGCCATCAGTGAGTCCCCCGACATGCACCACGAGCAGTACTTC. Amino acid sequence: CAISESPDMHHEQYF.

This chain uses TRBV23-1 with TRBJ2-7; 8 nucleotides align to TRBD1. TRBV23-1 is recorded as an ORF, its role being uncertain. The CDR3 consists of 15 residues. V dropped 4 bases and J dropped 2; count of bases not matched to a gene: 7. CDR3 loop: CASSPRTGLPYEQYF. CDR3 in DNA: TGCGCCAGCAGTCCCCGGACAGGGCTTCCCTACGAGCAGTACTTC.

The chain combines TRBV7-2 with TRBJ1-3, with a possible D match to TRBD1 (5 bases). V was trimmed by 5 bases and J by 3 bases, leaving 14 bases between them. This CDR3 comprises 15 residues. Germline V lookup: CDR1 SGHTA, CDR2 FQGNSA. The CDR3 DNA is TGTGCCAGCAGCCCGCCCGGGGGTAGTGGAAACACCATATATTTT. Translation gives CASSPPGGSGNTIYF. Complete variable domain (other parts from reference TRBV7-2 and TRBJ1-3): GAGVSQSPSNKVTEKGKDVELRCDPISGHTALYWYRQSLGQGLEFLIYFQGNSAPDKSGLPSDRFSAERTGGSVSTLTIQRTQQEDSAVYLCASSPPGGSGNTIYFGEGSWLTVV.

The V gene is TRBV9, the J gene TRBJ1-1; TRBD1 aligns across 7 bases. This CDR3 is built from 14 residues. V lost 4 bases and J lost 6; bases outside the gene matches: 9. Germline V gives CDR1 SGDLS, CDR2 YYNGEE. CDR3: CASSLRTGLPEAFF. The CDR3 region has the DNA TGTGCCAGCAGCCTTAGGACAGGACTCCCTGAAGCTTTCTTT.

The chain recombines TRBV5-6 with TRBJ2-5; 9 bases are a match to TRBD2. Germline loops: CDR1 SGHDT, CDR2 YYEEEE. J lost 2 bases, V lost 6 bases, and 5 bases had no gene match. The CDR3 totals 14 residues. The CDR3 DNA reads TGTGCCAGCACTTCTAGCGGGACGCAAGAGACCCAGTACTTC. This codes for CASTSSGTQETQYF.

This clone was seen more than once but under ten times. The chain employs TRBV2 and TRBJ1-2; D call uncertain. Trimming stripped 1 base from V and 7 bases from J, with 16 bases between. Looked up from germline, CDR1 is SNHLY and CDR2 is FYNNEI. The CDR3 consists of 15 residues. CDR3 residues: CASSEVAAAQGGYTF. CDR3 sequence (DNA): TGTGCCAGCAGTGAAGTGGCAGCAGCCCAAGGTGGCTACACCTTC.

The chain couples TRBV4-3 to TRBJ2-3, with 12 bases that match TRBD1. The CDR3 loop spans 16 amino acids. In germline, CDR1 is LGHNA, CDR2 YSLEER. V lost 0 bases, J lost 6 bases, and 4 bases stayed unmatched. This chain's CDR3 is CASSQEWGQGADTQYF. In nucleotides, the CDR3 is TGCGCCAGCAGCCAAGAATGGGGACAGGGGGCGGATACGCAGTATTTT.

The chain combines TRBV19 with TRBJ2-3, with 7 bases fitting TRBD2. The CDR3 spans 16 residues. CDR1 and CDR2 from the germline V gene are LNHDA and SQIVND (reference sequence). The ends lost 6 bases at V and 3 bases at J; junction bases unmatched: 12. The CDR3 sequence: CASRTTSRGGTDTQYF. CDR3 coding DNA: TGTGCCAGTAGAACAACTAGCCGGGGAGGGACAGATACGCAGTATTTT.

The genes are TRBV7-2 and TRBJ2-5; no definite D call. The V gene lost 4 bases and the J gene lost 1 base, with 10 bases spanning the gap. This CDR3 spans 14 amino acids. CDR1 and CDR2 (germline): SGHTA, FQGNSA. CDR3 DNA: TGTGCCAGCAGCTCATCGGGCGTCCAAGAGACCCAGTACTTC. The encoded protein is CASSSSGVQETQYF. Complete variable domain (other parts from reference TRBV7-2 and TRBJ2-5): GAGVSQSPSNKVTEKGKDVELRCDPISGHTALYWYRQSLGQGLEFLIYFQGNSAPDKSGLPSDRFSAERTGGSVSTLTIQRTQQEDSAVYLCASSSSGVQETQYFGPGTRLLVL.

CDR3 coding DNA: TGTGCCAGCTCACCAGCGACAGTAGGGGTTGGGGCCAACGTCCTGACTTTC. This sequence encodes CASSPATVGVGANVLTF. The V call is TRBV18, the J call TRBJ2-6, with D possibly being TRBD1 (5 bases). Germline-derived CDR1 and CDR2 are KGHSH and LQKENI. The CDR3 has 17 amino acids. V was clipped by 2 bases and J by 3 bases, with 14 bases between them. Full variable domain (missing parts from reference TRBV18 and TRBJ2-6): NAGVMQNPRHLVRRRGQEARLRCSPMKGHSHVYWYRQLPEEGLKFMVYLQKENIIDESGMPKERFSAEFPKEGPSILRIQQVVRGDSAAYFCASSPATVGVGANVLTFGAGSRLTVL.

This clone was counted only a few times. Here the CDR3 reads CAGRTGGADYGYTF. Written as DNA, the CDR3 is TGTGCCGGGAGGACAGGGGGCGCCGACTATGGCTACACCTTC. The chain combines TRBV28 with TRBJ1-2; 11 positions agree with TRBD1. The CDR3 is 14 amino acids. Germline loops: CDR1 MDHEN, CDR2 SYDVKM. J gave up 3 bases and V 11 bases, and 8 bases lay outside the gene matches.

The chain recombines TRBV5-1 with TRBJ1-5, with TRBD1 identical over 7 bases. Germline CDR1 and CDR2: SGHRS and YFSETQ. The CDR3 loop spans 15 amino acids. Unmatched junction bases numbered 2, after V lost 2 bases and J lost 0 bases. The CDR3 loop is CASSFGQDSNQPQHF. The CDR3 DNA reads as TGCGCCAGCAGCTTCGGACAGGATAGCAATCAGCCCCAGCATTTT.

The chain is built from TRBV5-1 and TRBJ1-1, with TRBD1 as a possible D gene (5 bases). Germline lookup yields CDR1 SGHRS and CDR2 YFSETQ. Trimming removed 4 bases at V and 3 bases at J, with 22 bases between. The CDR3 contains 17 residues. The CDR3 sequence: CASSPGGGGHADTEAFF. The CDR3 DNA is TGCGCCAGCAGCCCCGGGGGTGGTGGGCACGCGGACACTGAAGCTTTCTTT. The full variable domain, its missing parts supplied by reference TRBV5-1 and TRBJ1-1, is KAGVTQTPRYLIKTRGQQVTLSCSPISGHRSVSWYQQTPGQGLQFLFEYFSETQRNKGNFPGRFSGRQFSNSRSEMNVSTLELGDSALYLCASSPGGGGHADTEAFFGQGTRLTVV.

The chain combines TRBV19 with TRBJ2-1; D uncertain. The CDR3 has 14 residues. CDR1 and CDR2 from the germline V gene are LNHDA and SQIVND (reference sequence). The germline V and J ends were trimmed by 8 bases and 9 bases, with 20 bases remaining between them. The CDR3 is CASAGGFLQFEQFF. CDR3 coding DNA: TGTGCCAGTGCCGGTGGATTTCTACAATTTGAGCAGTTCTTC. Full variable domain (outside the CDR3, taken from reference TRBV19 and TRBJ2-1): DGGITQSPKYLFRKEGQNVTLSCEQNLNHDAMYWYRQDPGQGLRLIYYSQIVNDFQKGDIAEGYSVSREKKESFPLTVTSAQKNPTAFYLCASAGGFLQFEQFFGPGTRLTVL.

This chain joins TRBV7-2 and TRBJ1-1; no reliable D call. The V end lost 2 bases, the J end lost 3 bases, and 7 bases lay between the germline ends. Germline loops: CDR1 SGHTA, CDR2 FQGNSA. This CDR3 is built from 13 residues. The CDR3 DNA is TGTGCCAGCAGCTTAATGATAGACACTGAAGCTTTCTTT. Its protein is CASSLMIDTEAFF.

The rearrangement links TRBV20-1 to TRBJ1-1; 8 bases match TRBD1. The V segment lost 5 bases and the J segment 8 bases; nucleotides outside the gene matches: 1. CDR3 length: 10 amino acids. Germline CDR1 reads DFQATT; CDR2 reads SNEGSKA (reference sequence). The CDR3 sequence is CSADRGEAFF. CDR3 nucleotide sequence: TGCAGTGCTGACAGGGGCGAAGCTTTCTTT.

A note on this clone: The junction departs from germline at one end; a sequencing error may be responsible. The chain has TRBV15 and TRBJ1-2, with 7 bases lining up with TRBD1. The CDR3 spans 14 residues. Germline V CDR1 and CDR2: LNHNV, YYDKDF (reference sequence). DNA of the CDR3: TGTACCACCAGCAGGAAGGACAGGTCGGGCTTCTACACCTTC. Translation gives CTTSRKDRSGFYTF.

The genes are TRBV6-1 and TRBJ2-1; the D gene is possibly TRBD2 (6 bases). Trimming cost V 6 bases and J 9 bases, with 12 bases left between them. The CDR3 is 12 amino acids. Germline CDR1 MNHNS, CDR2 SASEGT. The CDR3: CASRGGDPEQFF. CDR3 coding DNA: TGTGCCAGCAGAGGAGGGGACCCTGAGCAGTTCTTC.

The chain links TRBV9 to TRBJ2-3; D is unclear. Looked up from germline, CDR1 is SGDLS and CDR2 is YYNGEE. The germline V and J ends were trimmed by 1 base and 2 bases, with 11 bases remaining between them. There are 15 residues in the CDR3. The CDR3 DNA sequence: TGTGCCAGCAGCGTAACAGCAACTAACACAGATACGCAGTATTTT. This sequence encodes CASSVTATNTDTQYF.

The rearrangement links TRBV19 to TRBJ2-7, with TRBD2 matching 8 bases. CDR3 length: 14 amino acids. Germline lookup yields CDR1 LNHDA and CDR2 SQIVND (reference sequence). V was clipped by 4 bases and J by 0 bases; unmatched bases: 2. The CDR3 region is CASSTGGSSYEQYF. In DNA, the CDR3 is TGTGCCAGTAGTACGGGGGGGAGCTCCTACGAGCAGTACTTC.

This chain links TRBV10-3 with TRBJ1-2, with TRBD1 matching 7 bases. Trimming removed 7 bases from V and 8 bases from J; junction bases left unmatched: 7. The CDR3 sequence is 12 residues long. Germline loops: CDR1 ENHRY, CDR2 SYGVKD. CDR3 region: CAITRQGHGYTF. The CDR3 coding sequence is TGTGCCATCACCCGACAGGGTCACGGCTACACCTTC.

The chain couples TRBV19 to TRBJ2-3; 16 nucleotides line up with TRBD2. Per the germline V gene, CDR1 is LNHDA and CDR2 is SQIVND (reference sequence). Germline trimming cut 0 bases from V and 6 bases from J; bases unmatched to any gene: 12. CDR3 length: 20 residues. The CDR3: CASSIDFLGLAGGPNDTQYF. DNA for the CDR3: TGTGCCAGTAGTATAGATTTTTTGGGACTAGCGGGAGGGCCAAATGATACGCAGTATTTT.

The J gene is TRBJ2-7, the V gene TRBV5-6, with 13 bases aligning to TRBD2. CDR1 is SGHDT and CDR2 is YYEEEE in the germline V gene. V lost 0 bases to trimming and J lost 3 bases; unmatched junction nucleotides: 0. The CDR3 has 15 amino acids. The CDR3 DNA is TGTGCCAGCAGCTTGGGACTAGCGGGAGGCTACGAGCAGTACTTC. Encoded protein: CASSLGLAGGYEQYF.